A single sample gave rise to the 4 T cell receptor beta chains below, sequenced in a study of cytomegalovirus exposure and HLA in healthy donors. Use of 60 Vbeta and 13 Jbeta primers characterized the PCR. The method was immunoSEQ multiplex PCR; TCRdb's version includes in-frame clones alone and lacks a portion of them. This table holds around 200,000 clones, roughly 79% found once. Source material: PBMCs. The receptors stem from a male donor in good health and CMV-seronegative.

V and J are TRBV19 and TRBJ2-5; 8 bases agree with TRBD2. CDR3 length: 12 residues. The V gene's germline CDR1 is LNHDA and CDR2 SQIVND (reference sequence). The trim removed 9 bases at V and 4 bases at J, leaving 4 bases unmatched. In nucleotides, the CDR3 is TGTGCCAGCAACGGGGGGGGAGAGACCCAGTACTTC. It specifies CASNGGGETQYF.

This clone occurred once. The rearrangement joins TRBV6-6 to TRBJ2-2; 7 nucleotides line up with TRBD2. Germline CDR1 MNHNY, CDR2 SVGAGI (reference sequence). The CDR3 has 14 residues. V shed 8 bases and J 0 bases; nucleotides not matched to a gene: 3. CDR3 nucleotides: TGTGCCAGCCGAGGACTAGCGAACACCGGGGAGCTGTTTTTT. This sequence encodes CASRGLANTGELFF.

The chain uses TRBV4-2 and TRBJ2-1; 7 positions match TRBD1. Germline CDR1 LGHNA, CDR2 YNFKEQ. The CDR3 runs 17 residues. V lost 1 base and J lost 8; bases outside the gene matches: 14. The CDR3: CASSQAQTGSGFDEQFF. The CDR3 DNA reads TGTGCCAGCAGCCAAGCCCAGACAGGGTCGGGTTTCGATGAGCAGTTCTTC.

This sequence joins TRBV28 and TRBJ2-3, with 8 bases identical to TRBD1. Germline V gene sequence: CDR1 MDHEN, CDR2 SYDVKM. V was pared by 7 bases and J by 2 bases, with 5 bases of the junction left unmatched. The CDR3 is 14 residues long. The CDR3 bases are TGTGCCAGCACTCTGACAGGGGTCACAGATACGCAGTATTTT. Its translation: CASTLTGVTDTQYF.